A selection of T cell receptor beta chains follows, all from one sample in a study of cytomegalovirus exposure and HLA in healthy donors. Measured with immunoSEQ multiplex PCR; TCRdb has only the in-frame clones, and not every one. This repertoire shows about 50,000 clones, 70% to 80% found once; its top ten account for about 3%. Sequencing used PBMCs. The receptors here all came from a woman aged 40 to 50 in good health and CMV-seropositive. Both conserved end residues are trimmed from each CDR3. Rows give clone size only sometimes, using once, few, many, or a class for an expanded clone.

V: TRBV10-3
size: once
J: TRBJ2-7
CDR3: AIKPGQGTLEQY

V: TRBV7-3
size: .
J: TRBJ1-1
CDR3: ASSLSPGGPEAF

V: TRBV7-6
size: .
J: TRBJ2-3
CDR3: ASSRTSAADTQY

V: TRBV10-3
size: .
J: TRBJ2-3
CDR3: AITPGGNTQY

V: TRBV6-1
size: few
J: TRBJ2-1
CDR3: ASRPGQTTSEEQF

V: TRBV18
size: few
J: TRBJ1-2
CDR3: ASSPTARGFNYGYT

V: TRBV18
size: .
J: TRBJ1-2
CDR3: ASSPQVRTADGYT

V: TRBV19
size: .
J: TRBJ2-6
CDR3: ASRQGGVSGANVLT

V: TRBV19
size: few
J: TRBJ1-1
CDR3: ASSIKAAGPEAF

V: TRBV11-2
size: .
J: TRBJ1-2
CDR3: ASSLESGQVVHGYT

V: TRBV9
size: once
J: TRBJ2-3
CDR3: ASSVGSGGSVTQY

V: TRBV28
size: .
J: TRBJ2-7
CDR3: ASSLGDRTYEQY

V: TRBV30
size: .
J: TRBJ1-2
CDR3: AWTTGSGYT

V: TRBV4-3
size: few
J: TRBJ1-2
CDR3: ASSQLGTSGYT

V: TRBV10-3
size: .
J: TRBJ1-3
CDR3: AISGTGTGGNTIY

V: TRBV11-2
size: once
J: TRBJ2-7
CDR3: ASSLNPPRDEQY

V: TRBV28
size: .
J: TRBJ1-5
CDR3: ASTEAGSNQPQH

V: TRBV28
size: .
J: TRBJ1-2
CDR3: ASSLSGGGDGYT

V: TRBV6-1
size: .
J: TRBJ1-3
CDR3: ASSEEDSSGNTIY

V: TRBV28
size: .
J: TRBJ1-6
CDR3: ASSHGQRGSSYNSPLH

V: TRBV4-1
size: .
J: TRBJ1-2
CDR3: ASSPDGGLRGYT

V: TRBV29-1
size: .
J: TRBJ1-4
CDR3: SVAMDRGLTYNEKLF

V: TRBV19
size: .
J: TRBJ2-7
CDR3: ARTTGTYEQY

V: TRBV6-6
size: .
J: TRBJ2-7
CDR3: ASREGGIGNEQY

V: TRBV19
size: .
J: TRBJ1-6
CDR3: ASSESRGGNSPLH

V: TRBV7-2
size: .
J: TRBJ2-1
CDR3: ASSLQGGDEQF

V: TRBV4-1
size: .
J: TRBJ2-1
CDR3: ASSQVERDEQF

V: TRBV6-5
size: .
J: TRBJ1-6
CDR3: ASSYGGEGSPLH

V: TRBV9
size: .
J: TRBJ1-4
CDR3: ASLRDKHEKLF

V: TRBV2
size: .
J: TRBJ1-2
CDR3: ASSTGQGVGYGYT

V: TRBV25-1
size: .
J: TRBJ2-5
CDR3: ASSDWGTGSQETQY

V: TRBV5-6
size: .
J: TRBJ2-5
CDR3: ASSLLGVETQY

V: TRBV6-1
size: .
J: TRBJ2-3
CDR3: ASRGDRLTDTQY

V: TRBV28
size: .
J: TRBJ2-5
CDR3: ASNGGGSQETQY

V: TRBV15
size: .
J: TRBJ1-1
CDR3: ATSRHLGQGETTEAF

V: TRBV5-1
size: .
J: TRBJ1-6
CDR3: ASSLSGTDNSPLH

V: TRBV7-2
size: .
J: TRBJ1-5
CDR3: ASSLSPRQSGQPQH

V: TRBV7-9
size: .
J: TRBJ1-5
CDR3: ASQPDRGGQPQH

V: TRBV7-6
size: few
J: TRBJ2-5
CDR3: ASSFGGDGETQY

V: TRBV20-1
size: .
J: TRBJ2-5
CDR3: SCIGRETQY

V: TRBV9
size: once
J: TRBJ1-6
CDR3: ASSVDRTDNSPLH

V: TRBV5-1
size: .
J: TRBJ1-2
CDR3: ASSLGQGAFGYT

V: TRBV11-2
size: .
J: TRBJ1-1
CDR3: ASSLDLEQARLGKAF

V: TRBV4-2
size: .
J: TRBJ1-4
CDR3: ASSQVGQGQEKLF

V: TRBV5-6
size: .
J: TRBJ1-6
CDR3: ASSSSTGQFYNSPLH

V: TRBV6-5
size: few
J: TRBJ2-5
CDR3: ASRSPGLSETQY

V: TRBV7-6
size: .
J: TRBJ2-2
CDR3: ASSSNTGTGELF

V: TRBV7-9
size: .
J: TRBJ1-1
CDR3: ASSLSQQGTEAF